This T cell receptor beta chain comes out of a study of cytomegalovirus exposure and HLA in healthy donors. Findings and limits, study-wide: Later analysis showed TCR association rates varying by HLA locus, highest for DRB1 and lowest for HLA-C. Immune exposure was documented only through CMV serostatus.

Primers included in the PCR were 60 Vbeta and 13 Jbeta primers. Sequencing was performed with immunoSEQ multiplex PCR; in TCRdb, only in-frame clones are kept and a portion is missing. There are roughly 160,000 clones in the sample; roughly four fifths occur only once, and less than 15% lies in the top ten. In germline, CDR1 is MGHDK, CDR2 SYGVNS. The V end lost 2 bases, the J end lost 6 bases, and 7 bases lay between the germline ends. The CDR3 has 12 residues. Notes on this clone: Its antigen remains unidentified.

The receptor comes from a woman aged 50 to 65 in good health and CMV-seronegative. The material sequenced was PBMCs. This chain connects TRBV25-1 to TRBJ1-1, with D uncertain. CDR3 residues: CASSEERSEAFF. The CDR3 DNA reads TGTGCCAGCAGTGAAGAGCGGTCTGAAGCTTTCTTT. Complete variable domain (other parts from reference TRBV25-1 and TRBJ1-1): EADIYQTPRYLVIGTGKKITLECSQTMGHDKMYWYQQDPGMELHLIHYSYGVNSTEKGDLSSESTVSRIRTEHFPLTLESARPSHTSQYLCASSEERSEAFFGQGTRLTVV.